This entry lists 17 T cell receptor beta chains sequenced from one sample in a study of cytomegalovirus exposure and HLA in healthy donors. The PCR was carried out with 60 Vbeta primers and 13 Jbeta primers. The method was immunoSEQ multiplex PCR; TCRdb's version includes in-frame clones alone and lacks a portion of them. The sample yields roughly 80,000 clones, 60% to 80% seen once. Sequencing input: PBMCs. The receptors originated from a woman between 45 and 65 years old in good health and CMV-seropositive.

The chain uses TRBV6-5 and TRBJ1-1; weak D call: TRBD1 (6 bases). CDR3 size: 13 residues. The germline CDR1 and CDR2 sequences are MNHEY and SVGAGI. Trimming cost V 9 bases and J 4 bases, with 15 bases left between them. CDR3 loop: CASRKLGGTEAFF. DNA for the CDR3: TGTGCCAGTCGAAAACTAGGGGGCACTGAAGCTTTCTTT.

V and J are TRBV19 and TRBJ1-5; maybe TRBD1 (5 bases). The CDR3 has 14 amino acids. Deletions cut 7 bases from V and 4 bases from J, with 14 bases between. Germline assignment: CDR1 LNHDA and CDR2 SQIVND (reference sequence). CDR3 in amino acids: CASKTETQNQPQHF. DNA of the CDR3: TGTGCCAGTAAGACAGAGACCCAGAATCAGCCCCAGCATTTT.

The V and J genes are TRBV7-9 and TRBJ2-7; D might be TRBD1 (5 bases). The germline V gene has CDR1 SEHNR and CDR2 FQNEAQ (reference sequence). The ends were cut back, 3 bases at V and 3 bases at J, with 12 bases in the middle. The length of the CDR3 is 14 residues. The CDR3 protein is CASSLSRVVYEQYF. The CDR3 DNA follows: TGTGCCAGCAGCTTGAGCAGGGTAGTCTACGAGCAGTACTTC. Combining the CDR3 with reference TRBV7-9 and TRBJ2-7 gives the whole variable domain DTGVSQNPRHKITKRGQNVTFRCDPISEHNRLYWYRQTLGQGPEFLTYFQNEAQLEKSRLLSDRFSAERPKGSFSTLEIQRTEQGDSAMYLCASSLSRVVYEQYFGPGTRLTVT.

In the case of this clone: This sample includes further DNA sequences coding for the same CDR3. The chain recombines TRBV15 with TRBJ1-1; TRBD1 is a possible D gene (5 bases). The germline V gene encodes CDR1 LNHNV and CDR2 YYDKDF (reference sequence). This CDR3 comprises 12 residues. Between the trimmed V and J ends, which lost 0 bases and 7 bases, there was a span of 6 bases. DNA for the CDR3: TGTGCCACCAGCAGAGAGGGGGGTGAAGCTTTCTTT. Translation gives CATSREGGEAFF.

The CDR3 region has the DNA TGTGCCAGCAGTGGAACTAGCGGGACCATGAGGGAGCAGTTCTTC. It codes for CASSGTSGTMREQFF. This sequence joins TRBV2 and TRBJ2-1; 10 nucleotides align to TRBD2. The J segment lost 10 bases and the V segment lost 4 bases, leaving 10 bases of the junction unmatched. The CDR3 length is 15 residues. In germline, CDR1 is SNHLY, CDR2 FYNNEI.

CDR3 DNA sequence: TGTGCCAGTAGTATTTTCCCCGGCGGGAGGATCAATGAGCAGTTCTTC. Translating it yields CASSIFPGGRINEQFF. The J gene is TRBJ2-1, the V gene TRBV19, with 8 bases matching TRBD2. Germline V gene data show CDR1 as LNHDA and CDR2 as SQIVND (reference sequence). V lost 3 bases and J lost 6; bases outside the gene matches: 10. The CDR3 is 16 amino acids.

The V gene is TRBV7-9, the J gene TRBJ1-5, with 8 bases matching TRBD1. CDR1 is SEHNR and CDR2 is FQNEAQ in the germline V gene (reference sequence). The CDR3 is made up of 14 amino acids. J lost 3 bases, V lost 4 bases, and 2 bases had no gene match. The CDR3 region has the DNA TGTGCCAGCAGCTGGGGACAGGACAATCAGCCCCAGCATTTT. This translates into CASSWGQDNQPQHF.

This chain uses TRBV6-1 with TRBJ1-2, with TRBD1 as a possible D gene (5 bases). Germline V gives CDR1 MNHNS, CDR2 SASEGT. CDR3 length equals 14 residues. V gave up 6 bases and J gave up 0 bases, with 11 bases separating them. In DNA form, the CDR3 reads TGTGCCAGCAGGAGACAGCCGACTAACTATGGCTACACCTTC. Residues: CASRRQPTNYGYTF.

This chain joins TRBV10-3 and TRBJ2-7; 11 nucleotides line up with TRBD1. Germline values: CDR1 ENHRY, CDR2 SYGVKD. The CDR3 runs to 15 residues. The ends lost 5 bases at V and 3 bases at J; junction bases unmatched: 6. The CDR3 here is CAISSPGQGDYEQYF. DNA for the CDR3: TGTGCCATCAGTTCCCCGGGACAGGGGGACTACGAGCAGTACTTC.

The chain joins TRBV7-2 to TRBJ2-5, with 10 positions matching TRBD2. The CDR3 length is 15 residues. Germline values: CDR1 SGHTA, CDR2 FQGNSA. The V gene end was trimmed by 5 bases and the J gene end by 6 bases; junction bases not matched to a gene: 9. The DNA of the CDR3 is TGTGCCAGCAGCCCAAAGCGGGAGGGCCGGAAGACCCAGTACTTC. Its translation is CASSPKREGRKTQYF. Filled out from reference TRBV7-2 and TRBJ2-5, the complete variable domain reads GAGVSQSPSNKVTEKGKDVELRCDPISGHTALYWYRQSLGQGLEFLIYFQGNSAPDKSGLPSDRFSAERTGGSVSTLTIQRTQQEDSAVYLCASSPKREGRKTQYFGPGTRLLVL.

The chain employs TRBV11-3 and TRBJ2-7; 15 positions agree with TRBD2. Germline CDR1 is SGHNT and CDR2 is YENEEA. V shed 4 bases and J 4 bases; nucleotides not matched to a gene: 5. The CDR3 loop spans 16 amino acids. The CDR3 protein is CASSSPGTSGRYEQYF. In nucleotides, the CDR3 is TGTGCCAGCAGCTCGCCCGGGACTAGCGGGAGGTACGAGCAGTACTTC.

The chain links TRBV29-1 to TRBJ1-5, with D unresolved. CDR1 is SQVTM and CDR2 is ANQGSEA in the germline V gene. This CDR3 region has 13 residues. Trimming took 4 bases from V and 4 from J, leaving 11 bases between them. For the CDR3, the DNA is TGCAGCGTTGGAGTCTACTCAAATCAGCCCCAGCATTTT. Residues: CSVGVYSNQPQHF.

The chain joins TRBV29-1 to TRBJ1-1, with TRBD1 matching 7 bases. Germline CDR1 and CDR2: SQVTM and ANQGSEA. Trimming removed 8 bases from V and 6 bases from J; junction bases left unmatched: 12. The CDR3 spans 13 residues. In DNA form, the CDR3 reads TGCAGCTCAGGCGAAGGGGGCCCCTCTGAAGCTTTCTTT. It is translated as CSSGEGGPSEAFF.

This chain joins TRBV19 and TRBJ2-1, with 8 bases that match TRBD1. Germline-derived CDR1 and CDR2 are LNHDA and SQIVND (reference sequence). With 4 bases clipped from V and 2 bases from J, the junction kept 4 bases outside the gene matches. This CDR3 comprises 15 residues. CDR3 residues: CASSKGQEAYNEQFF. CDR3 in DNA: TGTGCCAGTAGTAAGGGACAGGAGGCCTACAATGAGCAGTTCTTC.

The CDR3 DNA reads TGTGCCAGCAGCTACCGGACAGGCTACGAGCAGTACTTC. Translating gives CASSYRTGYEQYF. This rearrangement joins TRBV7-6 to TRBJ2-7, with 7 bases lining up with TRBD1. The CDR3 spans 13 residues. Trimming took 4 bases from V and 3 from J; bases not matched to a gene: 3. CDR1 is SGHVS, CDR2 FNYEAQ, per germline.

The V gene is TRBV6-5, the J gene TRBJ1-2; D uncertain. Trimming cost V 7 bases and J 1 base, with 10 bases left between them. Germline V lookup: CDR1 MNHEY, CDR2 SVGAGI. The CDR3 contains 13 residues. CDR3 amino acids: CASTPGVNYGYTF. Written as DNA, the CDR3 is TGTGCCAGCACCCCCGGGGTTAACTATGGCTACACCTTC.

This sequence joins TRBV11-1 and TRBJ2-1; 11 positions match TRBD1. CDR1 is SGHAT, CDR2 FQDESV, per germline (reference sequence). J gave up 9 bases and V 6 bases, and 10 bases lay outside the gene matches. The CDR3 is 15 amino acids. CDR3 loop: CASRIPRTGGTEQFF. The CDR3 DNA reads TGTGCCAGCAGGATACCCAGGACAGGGGGCACTGAGCAGTTCTTC.